This note documents a single T cell receptor (beta chain) sequence. Its antigen is not identified. The data were taken from a study of regulatory T cells in long-lasting Graves disease. The V and J ends lost 5 bases and 2 bases respectively, with 16 bases between them. Looked up from germline, CDR1 is MNHEY and CDR2 is SMNVEV (reference sequence). This CDR3 is 15 amino acids long. Notes on the study in general: Persistent disease was associated with favored TRBV28 usage and with favored use of TRBJ1-2 and TRBJ2-5.

Time point noted: newly diagnosed GD, antithyroid drugs for less than 3 months. Scientists built the TCR library using RNA that was extracted from PBMCs. TCR beta libraries were built with iRepertoire HTBI primers and Arm-PCR of CDR3 regions. TCRdb reprocessed the multiplex PCR reads via MiXCR and lists one record per CDR3 protein. Among about 350,000 distinct CDR3 sequences, roughly 17% were seen once, and the ten largest hold around 21%. This same sample was also taken into another study, of T cells in Graves' hyperthyroidism and ophthalmopathy.

The chain carries TRBV27 and TRBJ2-7; tentative D call: TRBD1 (5 bases). This material consisted of peripheral blood mononuclear cells (PBMCs), taken at new diagnosis, from a patient treated with antithyroid drugs. The receptor was isolated from a woman younger than 35 with Graves disease. The CDR3 spells CASSPQGSGAYEQYF. The CDR3 DNA follows: TGTGCCAGCAGTCCTCAGGGAAGTGGAGCCTACGAGCAGTACTTC.